These 20 T cell receptor beta chains were all obtained from the same sample, sequenced in a study of cytotoxic CD8 clonotypes in ibrutinib-treated CLL. TCRdb's copy holds only in-frame clones and misses some; the assay was immunoSEQ multiplex PCR. The sample consists of around 200,000 clones, over 65% of them appearing once. The material sequenced was PBMCs, taken after 12 months of ibrutinib treatment. The receptors derive from a human donor with chronic lymphocytic leukemia.

The chain couples TRBV7-3 to TRBJ1-2, with 7 bases aligning to TRBD1. Germline lookup yields CDR1 SGHTA and CDR2 FQGTGA. The CDR3 consists of 13 residues. J gave up 8 bases and V 2 bases, and 5 bases lay outside the gene matches. The CDR3 protein is CASSLGRQGGYTF. DNA of the CDR3: TGTGCCAGCAGCTTAGGTCGACAGGGCGGCTACACCTTC. The full variable domain, rest sourced from reference TRBV7-3 and TRBJ1-2, is GAGVSQTPSNKVTEKGKYVELRCDPISGHTALYWYRQSLGQGPEFLIYFQGTGAADDSGLPNDRFFAVRPEGSVSTLKIQRTERGDSAVYLCASSLGRQGGYTFGSGTRLTVV.

The chain joins TRBV9 to TRBJ2-7, with TRBD2 identical over 9 bases. Trimming removed 0 bases from V and 0 bases from J; junction bases left unmatched: 7. The CDR3 runs to 17 residues. Germline lookup yields CDR1 SGDLS and CDR2 YYNGEE. The CDR3 DNA reads TGTGCCAGCAGCGTAGAGGCTAGCGGGATGATCTCCTACGAGCAGTACTTC. Translating gives CASSVEASGMISYEQYF.

The V and J genes are TRBV4-2 and TRBJ2-7, with D possibly being TRBD2 (5 bases). This CDR3 contains 15 residues. The V end lost 4 bases, the J end lost 3 bases, and 16 bases lay between the germline ends. Per germline, CDR1 LGHNA and CDR2 YNFKEQ. As DNA, the CDR3 is TGTGCCAGCAGCCCCTCCCAGCGGACTTTCTACGAGCAGTACTTC. Translating gives CASSPSQRTFYEQYF.

The chain employs TRBV10-3 and TRBJ1-2, with a possible D match to TRBD1 (5 bases). V was shortened by 4 bases and J by 1 base, with 7 bases between the two germline ends. CDR3 length: 13 amino acids. Germline-derived CDR1 and CDR2 are ENHRY and SYGVKD. CDR3 nucleotide sequence: TGTGCCATCAGTGTGACAGATAACTATGGCTACACCTTC. Protein product: CAISVTDNYGYTF.

The chain recombines TRBV18 with TRBJ1-1, with D unresolved. The CDR3 length is 14 residues. The V gene's germline CDR1 is KGHSH and CDR2 LQKENI. Trimming took off 1 base at V and 1 base at J, with 7 bases between the two ends. The CDR3, as DNA: TGTGCCAGCTCACCACAGGTGGGGAACACTGAAGCTTTCTTT. Amino acid sequence: CASSPQVGNTEAFF. Using reference TRBV18 and TRBJ1-1 for the parts outside the CDR3, the full variable domain is NAGVMQNPRHLVRRRGQEARLRCSPMKGHSHVYWYRQLPEEGLKFMVYLQKENIIDESGMPKERFSAEFPKEGPSILRIQQVVRGDSAAYFCASSPQVGNTEAFFGQGTRLTVV.

About this clone itself: Other DNA sequences within the sample encode an identical CDR3. The V gene is TRBV18, the J gene TRBJ1-1; D is unclear. The CDR3 is 12 residues long. The germline CDR1 and CDR2 sequences are KGHSH and LQKENI. V was shortened by 1 base and J by 4 bases, with 4 bases between the two germline ends. The CDR3 loop reads CASSPQGTEAFF. The DNA for the CDR3 is TGTGCCAGCTCACCACAGGGCACTGAAGCTTTCTTT.

V is TRBV7-2 and J is TRBJ2-7; 11 bases fit TRBD2. Germline V gives CDR1 SGHTA, CDR2 FQGNSA. Losses at the gene ends were 2 bases for V and 4 bases for J; bases not matched to a gene: 4. CDR3 length: 15 amino acids. The CDR3 region has the DNA TGTGCCAGCAGCTTAACGGGACTAGCGGTTTACGAGCAGTACTTC. Protein: CASSLTGLAVYEQYF.

The V gene is TRBV30, the J gene TRBJ1-5; TRBD1 is a possible D gene (5 bases). This CDR3 has 12 amino acids. CDR1 and CDR2 from the germline V gene are GTSNPN and SVGIG (reference sequence). V lost 7 bases and J 7 bases, leaving 14 bases between the germline ends. In DNA form, the CDR3 reads TGTGCCTTAAGAGAGGGGTGGCAGCCCCAGCATTTT. It specifies CALREGWQPQHF.

This CDR3 is CASAGSHGYTF. CDR3 in DNA: TGTGCCAGCGCGGGGAGCCATGGCTACACCTTC. The gene calls are TRBV7-9 and TRBJ1-2, with unresolved D. This CDR3 has 11 amino acids. Germline CDR1 reads SEHNR; CDR2 reads FQNEAQ (reference sequence). Trimming stripped 8 bases from V and 6 bases from J, with 10 bases between.

This chain joins TRBV18 and TRBJ2-3; no firm D call. CDR3 size: 14 residues. Germline CDR1 is KGHSH and CDR2 is LQKENI. Trimming took off 6 bases at V and 1 base at J, with 11 bases between the two ends. The CDR3 nucleotides read TGTGCCAGCTCTAACAATTATCGCACAGATACGCAGTATTTT. Translation: CASSNNYRTDTQYF.

The genes are TRBV10-3 and TRBJ1-5; a weak D match, TRBD1 (5 bases). This CDR3 is 14 amino acids long. Germline CDR1 is ENHRY and CDR2 is SYGVKD. V lost 4 bases to trimming and J lost 4 bases, with 11 bases between them. CDR3 DNA: TGTGCCATCAGTGTATTCGGGGGGAATCAGCCCCAGCATTTT. Amino acid sequence: CAISVFGGNQPQHF.

The chain employs TRBV7-2 and TRBJ2-7; TRBD1 agrees at 8 bases. Germline CDR1 and CDR2: SGHTA and FQGNSA. J was trimmed by 6 bases and V by 6 bases; bases with no gene match: 13. The CDR3 consists of 15 residues. The CDR3 DNA is TGTGCCAGCAGTCAGAACAGGGACAGGTCGGGCGAGCAGTACTTC. This translates into CASSQNRDRSGEQYF.

V usage is TRBV5-1 and J usage is TRBJ1-6; the D gene is possibly TRBD1 (6 bases). Trimming took 0 bases from V and 7 from J, leaving 11 bases between them. The CDR3 covers 15 residues. Germline V gene data show CDR1 as SGHRS and CDR2 as YFSETQ. DNA for the CDR3: TGCGCCAGCAGCTTGGCGGCAGGGACAAATTCACCCCTCCACTTT. Translating it yields CASSLAAGTNSPLHF.

The chain links TRBV6-1 to TRBJ2-3, with D hard to call. The CDR3 has 13 residues. Germline CDR1 and CDR2: MNHNS and SASEGT. Trimming shortened V by 7 bases and J by 2 bases, and 10 bases separated the two germline ends. CDR3 protein: CASIERFTDTQYF. The CDR3 nucleotides read TGTGCCAGCATCGAGAGATTCACAGATACGCAGTATTTT.

The genes are TRBV4-2 and TRBJ2-1, with D unclear. Germline loops: CDR1 LGHNA, CDR2 YNFKEQ. This CDR3 is 15 amino acids long. V was cut by 1 base and J by 3 bases, with 10 bases left in between. CDR3 coding DNA: TGTGCCAGCAGCCAAGTTAGTCAGTTCTACAATGAGCAGTTCTTC. Its protein is CASSQVSQFYNEQFF.

This sequence joins TRBV5-4 and TRBJ2-2; D is unresolved. The CDR3 is 15 residues long. Trimming removed 4 bases at V and 7 bases at J, with 17 bases between. In germline, CDR1 is SGHNT, CDR2 YYREEE (reference sequence). The CDR3 nucleotides are TGTGCCAGCAGCGTGGCGGCCAGAGGTAGCGGGGAGCTGTTTTTT. Its translation: CASSVAARGSGELFF.

This clone was counted between two and nine times. V and J are TRBV16 and TRBJ1-1; D is possibly TRBD1 (5 bases). Trimming shortened V by 4 bases and J by 1 base, and 16 bases separated the two germline ends. CDR3 length: 16 residues. The V gene's germline CDR1 is KGHSY and CDR2 FQNENV. The CDR3 coding sequence is TGTGCCAGCAGCCCAATTACCGGGACGTCGAACACTGAAGCTTTCTTT. Its protein is CASSPITGTSNTEAFF.

The V gene is TRBV30, the J gene TRBJ2-3; the D gene is possibly TRBD1 (6 bases). V lost 0 bases and J 3 bases, leaving 13 bases between the germline ends. Germline V gene data show CDR1 as GTSNPN and CDR2 as SVGIG (reference sequence). CDR3 length: 15 amino acids. CDR3 region: CAWSVLQGRTDTQYF. The CDR3 DNA follows: TGTGCCTGGAGTGTCTTACAGGGAAGAACAGATACGCAGTATTTT.

The chain recombines TRBV21-1 with TRBJ2-7; the table's D call, TRBD2, has no DNA check behind it. TRBV21-1 is a documented pseudogene. This CDR3 has 13 residues. DNA of the CDR3: TGTGCCAGCAGCAAACTGGTTAGATACGAGCAGTACTTC. Its translation: CASSKLVRYEQYF.

The rearrangement links TRBV6-1 to TRBJ1-4; D remains unclear. Trimming cost V 5 bases and J 4 bases, with 11 bases left between them. This CDR3 region has 14 residues. CDR1 MNHNS and CDR2 SASEGT come from the germline V gene. The CDR3: CASSLGGFNEKLFF. The CDR3 bases are TGTGCCAGCAGTTTAGGAGGATTTAATGAAAAACTGTTTTTT.